These 20 T cell receptor beta chains were all obtained from the same sample, sequenced in a study of T-cell reconstitution after alpha-beta-depleted transplantation in children. It was with unique molecular identifiers that the TCRbeta library was prepared. One entry per CDR3 protein, called by TCRdb with MiXCR from the PCR reads. The sample lists about 540,000 distinct CDR3 sequences; about 16% were seen once. Sequencing used PBMCs from the stem cell graft donor, obtained from the stem cell graft. Receptors were obtained from a human donor who donated a stem cell graft to a child with acute lymphoblastic leukemia.

This clonotype was seen more than once but under ten times. The chain couples TRBV29-1 to TRBJ2-7; perhaps TRBD1 as D (5 bases). The CDR3 totals 11 residues. Germline lookup yields CDR1 SQVTM and CDR2 ANQGSEA. Trimming stripped 7 bases from V and 2 bases from J, with 9 bases between. The DNA for the CDR3 is TGCAGCGGACAGACCCCCTACGAGCAGTACTTC. It specifies CSGQTPYEQYF.

The chain recombines TRBV3-1 with TRBJ2-7; 8 bases align to TRBD1. Trimming took 3 bases from V and 6 from J; bases not matched to a gene: 10. Germline-derived CDR1 and CDR2 are LGHDT and YNNKEL (reference sequence). The CDR3 is made up of 15 amino acids. The CDR3: CASSHAGQGSGEQYF. DNA of the CDR3: TGTGCCAGCAGCCATGCAGGACAGGGATCTGGCGAGCAGTACTTC.

In its sample, this clonotype was seen many times. The chain joins TRBV3-1 to TRBJ2-3; D is unresolved. Germline CDR1 reads LGHDT; CDR2 reads YNNKEL (reference sequence). The CDR3 runs 13 residues. Between the trimmed V and J ends, which lost 6 bases and 0 bases, there was a span of 7 bases. This CDR3 reads CASRAGSTDTQYF. DNA for the CDR3: TGTGCCAGCAGGGCCGGAAGCACAGATACGCAGTATTTT.

This clonotype was observed a few times. V gene TRBV29-1 combines with J gene TRBJ2-1; 13 nucleotides align to TRBD2. CDR1 is SQVTM, CDR2 ANQGSEA, per germline. The V gene end was trimmed by 1 base and the J gene end by 5 bases; junction bases not matched to a gene: 5. The CDR3 extends over 16 amino acids. The CDR3 nucleotides are TGCAGCGTTGAAGGAATGGGGACTAGCGGGAACAATGAGCAGTTCTTC. Its translation is CSVEGMGTSGNNEQFF.

This clonotype was seen only a few times. The chain uses TRBV7-2 and TRBJ2-1; 8 nucleotides align to TRBD2. This CDR3 is 17 amino acids long. From germline, CDR1 is SGHTA and CDR2 FQGNSA. The J segment lost 2 bases and the V segment lost 5 bases, leaving 11 bases of the junction unmatched. The CDR3 reads CASSPSGGGSAYNEQFF. The CDR3 bases are TGTGCCAGCAGCCCTTCGGGGGGGGGCAGCGCCTACAATGAGCAGTTCTTC.

The chain uses TRBV2 and TRBJ2-5, with 9 bases identical to TRBD1. The V gene end was trimmed by 7 bases and the J gene end by 4 bases; junction bases not matched to a gene: 4. CDR3 length equals 13 residues. Germline CDR1 is SNHLY and CDR2 is FYNNEI. This CDR3 reads CASIRDRAETQYF. CDR3 in DNA: TGTGCCAGCATCAGGGACAGGGCAGAGACCCAGTACTTC.

The chain joins TRBV21-1 to TRBJ1-5. TRBV21-1 is a known pseudogene. CDR3 size: 16 residues. This CDR3 is CASQSGRELYNQPQHF. The CDR3 DNA reads TGTGCCAGCCAAAGCGGCCGAGAGCTGTACAATCAGCCCCAGCATTTT.

The chain recombines TRBV5-1 with TRBJ1-4; 10 positions match TRBD1. This CDR3 has 16 residues. The trim removed 3 bases at V and 0 bases at J, leaving 2 bases unmatched. The germline gives CDR1 SGHRS, CDR2 YFSETQ. CDR3 bases: TGCGCCAGCAGCTGGACAGGGGGTGCAACTAATGAAAAACTGTTTTTT. Residues: CASSWTGGATNEKLFF.

The sample holds a few counts of this clonotype. The chain is built from TRBV12-3 or TRBV12-4 and TRBJ1-5; 9 positions agree with TRBD1. The ends lost 6 bases at V and 5 bases at J; junction bases unmatched: 8. CDR3 length: 15 amino acids. DNA for the CDR3: TGTGCCAGCAGCTCCGGGACAGGGTCTCATCAGCCCCAGCATTTT. It is translated as CASSSGTGSHQPQHF.

The V gene is TRBV29-1, the J gene TRBJ2-3; D not resolved. Germline lookup yields CDR1 SQVTM and CDR2 ANQGSEA. Trimming removed 6 bases from V and 4 bases from J, with 17 bases in between. This CDR3 comprises 14 residues. In DNA, the CDR3 is TGCAGCGTGCAGACGTATCTGGTTTCAGATACGCAGTATTTT. This codes for CSVQTYLVSDTQYF.

This clonotype was counted at least ten times. The chain carries TRBV24-1 and TRBJ2-1, with a possible D match to TRBD2 (5 bases). The germline gives CDR1 KGHDR, CDR2 SFDVKD. CDR3 length: 15 residues. Trimming removed 2 bases at V and 7 bases at J, with 14 bases between. CDR3 loop: CATSDSWRARNEQFF. CDR3 nucleotide sequence: TGTGCCACCAGTGATTCGTGGCGGGCCCGGAATGAGCAGTTCTTC.

This clonotype occurred a few times. J is TRBJ2-2 and V is TRBV2; tentatively, D is TRBD2 (6 bases). The V end was cut by 9 bases, the J end by 0 bases, with 14 bases between. Germline values: CDR1 SNHLY, CDR2 FYNNEI. The CDR3 contains 15 residues. The CDR3 nucleotides are TGTGCCAGTTTTCCGGGACTCTCGAACACCGGGGAGCTGTTTTTT. Its translation is CASFPGLSNTGELFF. The full variable domain, with the rest looked up from reference TRBV2 and TRBJ2-2, is EPEVTQTPSHQVTQMGQEVILRCVPISNHLYFYWYRQILGQKVEFLVSFYNNEISEKSEIFDDQFSVERPDGSNFTLKIRSTKLEDSAMYFCASFPGLSNTGELFFGEGSRLTVL.

The chain uses TRBV3-1 and TRBJ2-1; 10 bases agree with TRBD2. Germline V lookup: CDR1 LGHDT, CDR2 YNNKEL (reference sequence). The CDR3 loop spans 15 amino acids. Unmatched junction bases numbered 8, after V lost 5 bases and J lost 7 bases. CDR3 loop: CASSLPGLAPNEQFF. As DNA, the CDR3 is TGTGCCAGCAGCTTACCGGGACTAGCGCCGAATGAGCAGTTCTTC.

CDR3 loop: CAQSLRGGSVNIQYF. CDR3 sequence (DNA): TGTGCCCAATCCCTCAGGGGGGGCTCGGTAAACATTCAGTACTTC. This rearrangement joins TRBV2 to TRBJ2-4, with D tentatively TRBD1 or TRBD2 (7 bases each). CDR3 length: 15 residues. V dropped 11 bases and J dropped 6 bases, with 23 bases sitting between them. Germline assignment: CDR1 SNHLY and CDR2 FYNNEI. The full variable domain, completed using reference TRBV2 and TRBJ2-4, is EPEVTQTPSHQVTQMGQEVILRCVPISNHLYFYWYRQILGQKVEFLVSFYNNEISEKSEIFDDQFSVERPDGSNFTLKIRSTKLEDSAMYFCAQSLRGGSVNIQYFGAGTRLSVL.

This clonotype came up a few times. The chain links TRBV5-1 to TRBJ2-3; 7 positions match TRBD1. The CDR3 runs 14 residues. The V gene's germline CDR1 is SGHRS and CDR2 YFSETQ. Germline trimming cut 2 bases from V and 7 bases from J; bases unmatched to any gene: 7. CDR3 in DNA: TGCGCCAGCAGCTTACCGGGACAGTTGAATACGCAGTATTTT. It codes for CASSLPGQLNTQYF.

This clonotype was recorded a few times. The chain uses TRBV13 and TRBJ1-3; 7 bases agree with TRBD1. The germline V gene has CDR1 PRHDT and CDR2 FYEKMQ (reference sequence). Germline trimming cut 5 bases from V and 2 bases from J; bases unmatched to any gene: 6. This CDR3 region has 15 residues. The CDR3, as DNA: TGTGCCAGCAGCCGACAGGGATTAACTGGAAACACCATATATTTT. Translating it yields CASSRQGLTGNTIYF.

The chain recombines TRBV5-1 with TRBJ2-5; 8 positions agree with TRBD1. The CDR3 consists of 14 residues. J was trimmed by 2 bases and V by 5 bases; bases with no gene match: 5. CDR1 and CDR2 from the germline V gene are SGHRS and YFSETQ. The CDR3 protein is CASRFGTGQETQYF. CDR3 DNA sequence: TGCGCCAGCAGGTTCGGGACAGGACAAGAGACCCAGTACTTC.

In its sample, this clonotype was seen a few times. The chain carries TRBV30 and TRBJ1-2, with D hard to call. CDR1 is GTSNPN and CDR2 is SVGIG in the germline V gene (reference sequence). The CDR3 is made up of 13 amino acids. V was shortened by 2 bases and J by 6 bases, with 13 bases between the two germline ends. As DNA, the CDR3 is TGTGCCTGGAGTACGACTGGACTCGATGGCTACACCTTC. Its translation is CAWSTTGLDGYTF.

The DNA for the CDR3 is TGCGCCAGCAGCCATAGGGAGTCGCGAGGGAGCTACGAGCAGTACTTC. It is translated as CASSHRESRGSYEQYF. The chain joins TRBV5-1 to TRBJ2-7; weak D call: TRBD2 (5 bases). CDR1 and CDR2 from the germline V gene are SGHRS and YFSETQ. The CDR3 contains 16 residues. Deletions cut 4 bases from V and 3 bases from J, with 20 bases between. Complete variable domain (other parts from reference TRBV5-1 and TRBJ2-7): KAGVTQTPRYLIKTRGQQVTLSCSPISGHRSVSWYQQTPGQGLQFLFEYFSETQRNKGNFPGRFSGRQFSNSRSEMNVSTLELGDSALYLCASSHRESRGSYEQYFGPGTRLTVT.

The CDR3 reads CASTTGWYNEQFF. The CDR3 nucleotides are TGTGCCAGTACGACAGGGTGGTACAATGAGCAGTTCTTC. The chain couples TRBV2 to TRBJ2-1, with 7 bases that match TRBD1. The CDR3 has 13 residues. Trimming removed 9 bases from V and 4 bases from J; junction bases left unmatched: 6. Germline values: CDR1 SNHLY, CDR2 FYNNEI.